This T cell receptor beta chain is from a study of blood T cell repertoires in COVID-19. Measured with immunoSEQ multiplex PCR; TCRdb has only the in-frame clones, and not every one. The data show 55,000 to 70,000 clones, about nine tenths seen once. Germline V gives CDR1 MGHRA, CDR2 YSYEKL. This CDR3 is built from 15 residues. Trimming removed 4 bases from V and 0 bases from J, with 10 bases in between. This clonotype was sampled from a woman between 18 and 30 years old with acute or convalescent COVID-19. The chain carries TRBV4-1 and TRBJ1-5; D is ambiguous. The source material was peripheral blood. The CDR3 region has the DNA TGCGCCAGCAGCCGAAACTCAAATAGCAATCAGCCCCAGCATTTT. It encodes CASSRNSNSNQPQHF.